This T cell receptor (beta chain) was captured by sequencing in a study of blood T cell repertoires in COVID-19. Overall study context: T cells, B-cell-depleted T cells, or PBMCs supplied cDNA or gDNA.

Per germline, CDR1 LNHDA and CDR2 SQIVND (reference sequence). The CDR3 is 14 residues long. V was pared by 1 base and J by 1 base, with 0 bases of the junction left unmatched. Repertoires were generated with immunoSEQ multiplex PCR, while TCRdb's copy carries only in-frame clones and drops some. The table shows some 120,000 clones, with about four fifths occurring only once. Sequencing was performed on peripheral blood. This receptor was identified in a man in his sixties with acute or convalescent COVID-19. This chain connects TRBV19 to TRBJ1-1; 7 nucleotides align to TRBD1. CDR3: CASSIGDRNTEAFF. The DNA for the CDR3 is TGTGCCAGTAGTATAGGGGACAGGAACACTGAAGCTTTCTTT.